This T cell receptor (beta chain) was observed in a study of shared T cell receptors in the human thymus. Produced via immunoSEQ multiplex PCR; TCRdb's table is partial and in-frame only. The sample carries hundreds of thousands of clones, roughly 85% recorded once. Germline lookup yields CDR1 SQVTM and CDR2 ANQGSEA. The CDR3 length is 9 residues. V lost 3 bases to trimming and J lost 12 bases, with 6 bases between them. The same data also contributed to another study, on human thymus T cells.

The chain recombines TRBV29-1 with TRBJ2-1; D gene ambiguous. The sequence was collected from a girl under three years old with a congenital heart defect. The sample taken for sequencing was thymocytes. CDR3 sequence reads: CSVDRGQFF. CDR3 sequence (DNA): TGCAGCGTTGACAGAGGGCAGTTCTTC.